In this sample, the clone carrying this TCR beta chain turned up a few times. This record comes from a study of sequential checkpoint blockade in melanoma. Treatment defined: randomized to nivolumab then ipilimumab (arm A) or the reverse (arm B). No patient had prior DNA-damaging chemotherapy. Germline CDR1 MNHGY, CDR2 SAAAGT. The CDR3 is 12 amino acids. V lost 10 bases and J 6 bases, leaving 15 bases between the germline ends. Data came from immunoSEQ multiplex PCR; TCRdb stores just in-frame clones and leaves some out. The sample lists about 21,000 clones, 27% seen once, with about 6.6% in the top ten.

The chain recombines TRBV6-8 with TRBJ1-1; possible D gene TRBD1, 5 bases. The source is a human donor with melanoma. The starting material was tumor tissue (inferred from file names), obtained from a patient given nivolumab and ipilimumab in sequence. The CDR3 nucleotides are TGTGCCATCAAAAGGGACGGCTCTGAAGCTTTCTTT. Translated: CAIKRDGSEAFF.